The following is a TCR beta chain sequence with its context. These data are taken from a study of T cell changes during pregnancy in multiple sclerosis. The CDR3 totals 15 residues. The germline V and J ends were trimmed by 4 bases and 1 base, with 11 bases remaining between them. CDR1 and CDR2 from the germline V gene are LNHNV and YYDKDF (reference sequence). The method was immunoSEQ multiplex PCR; TCRdb's version includes in-frame clones alone and lacks a portion of them. The data contain 15,000 to 20,000 clones, 80% to 90% of them singletons. The receptor was derived from a female donor in good health, enrolled as a control in a pregnancy study. The chain recombines TRBV15 with TRBJ1-5, with TRBD1 as a possible D gene (5 bases). The specimen comprised CD8+ T cells from peripheral blood mononuclear cells, sampled in the third trimester of pregnancy. In nucleotides, the CDR3 is TGTGCCACCAGCATTTACGGGGGAAGCAATCAGCCCCAGCATTTT. Amino acids: CATSIYGGSNQPQHF.